The sequence of this T cell receptor (beta chain) was determined in a study of cytomegalovirus exposure and HLA in healthy donors. Broader study findings: In a later analysis, donors in an Asian-associated ancestry cluster reportedly had fewer N-insertions in productive TCRs than the cohort mean. Cytomegalovirus status was reportedly diagnosed by the classifier with high sensitivity and specificity. What a later analysis showed was that several of the most significant clusters appeared linked to common viral pathogens.

Regarding donors, all were healthy bone marrow donors. Germline assignment: CDR1 MDHEN and CDR2 SYDVKM. V gave up 3 bases and J gave up 4 bases, with 12 bases separating them. The CDR3 is 14 amino acids. On this clone: What it recognizes is unknown.

60 Vbeta and 13 Jbeta primers were used in PCR. Method: immunoSEQ multiplex PCR; TCRdb's copy keeps in-frame clones and lacks some. The data hold 110,000 to 150,000 clones, with around four fifths observed a single time. The sample was PBMCs. The V call is TRBV28, the J call TRBJ1-2; perhaps TRBD1 as D (5 bases). This receptor was taken from a boy between 2 and 15 years old in good health and CMV-seronegative. CDR3 DNA: TGTGCCAGCAGTTTCTCCAGGGTTGGCTATGGCTACACCTTC. Its protein product is CASSFSRVGYGYTF.